The 26 T cell receptor beta chains below all came from one sample that was sequenced in a study of Ad26.COV2.S vaccination and SARS-CoV-2 variants. Treatment meaning: around 19 received Ad26.COV2.S at low or high dose, single or two shots; roughly 5 received placebo; per-sample allocation not given. Material that was analyzed had been drawn on day 63 after the first vaccine or placebo injection. Data came from immunoSEQ multiplex PCR; TCRdb stores just in-frame clones and leaves some out. Of roughly 420,000 clones detected, 80% to 90% appear once; the ten largest clones hold approximately 2.5%. The sequencing here drew on peripheral blood, taken in a trial of Ad26.COV2.S vaccine versus placebo. These receptors all come from a person aged 18-60 years who received the Ad26.COV2.S COVID-19 vaccine or a placebo.

This clone was detected once. This chain links TRBV29-1 with TRBJ2-7; a possible D gene is TRBD1 (6 bases). Germline lookup yields CDR1 SQVTM and CDR2 ANQGSEA. This CDR3 is 13 amino acids long. CDR3 sequence reads: CSFSGHKTYEQYF. Written as DNA, the CDR3 is TGCAGTTTTTCGGGACACAAAACCTACGAGCAGTACTTC.

The V gene is TRBV5-5, the J gene TRBJ2-5, with TRBD1 as a possible D gene (7 bases). Trimming stripped 3 bases from V and 5 bases from J, with 20 bases between. This CDR3 is built from 16 residues. Per germline, CDR1 SGHKS and CDR2 YYEKEE (reference sequence). For the CDR3, the DNA is TGTGCCAGCAGCTCGGACTCGACAGGGAGGTGGGAGACCCAGTACTTC. Encoded protein: CASSSDSTGRWETQYF.

The chain combines TRBV10-3 with TRBJ2-7, with D maybe TRBD1 (5 bases). This CDR3 has 15 amino acids. Germline CDR1 is ENHRY and CDR2 is SYGVKD. V dropped 0 bases and J dropped 4 bases, with 13 bases sitting between them. CDR3 protein: CAISESETEPYEQYV. The CDR3 DNA follows: TGTGCCATCAGTGAGTCGGAGACAGAGCCTTACGAGCAGTACGTC.

The DNA of the CDR3 is TGTGCCAGCACAGGGACCACAGATACGCAGTATTTT. Amino acids: CASTGTTDTQYF. V gene TRBV6-5 combines with J gene TRBJ2-3, with D possibly being TRBD1 or TRBD2 (5 bases each). Trimming pared 7 bases from V and 2 bases from J, leaving 7 bases between. The CDR3 has 12 residues. Germline CDR1 MNHEY, CDR2 SVGAGI.

The chain recombines TRBV7-8 with TRBJ2-3, with D perhaps assigned TRBD1 or TRBD2 (5 bases each). CDR1 SGHVS and CDR2 FQNEAQ come from the germline V gene. V was cut by 1 base and J by 1 base, with 12 bases left in between. This CDR3 region has 16 residues. This chain's CDR3 is CASSLGLRGGTDTQYF. The DNA for the CDR3 is TGTGCCAGCAGCTTAGGCCTCCGAGGGGGCACAGATACGCAGTATTTT.

This clone was seen a handful of times. The genes are TRBV10-3 and TRBJ1-5, with no clear D. From germline, CDR1 is ENHRY and CDR2 SYGVKD. This CDR3 is 17 amino acids long. The V end lost 0 bases, the J end lost 5 bases, and 17 bases lay between the germline ends. The CDR3 is CAISESIKSGLHQPQHF. Written as DNA, the CDR3 is TGTGCCATCAGTGAGTCGATAAAGTCAGGCCTACATCAGCCCCAGCATTTT.

The chain has TRBV5-1 and TRBJ1-2, with 7 bases that match TRBD1. Germline V CDR1 and CDR2: SGHRS, YFSETQ. This CDR3 contains 15 residues. Trimming took 1 base from V and 8 from J; bases not matched to a gene: 11. CDR3 loop: CASSLRTGQGKGYTF. CDR3 DNA sequence: TGCGCCAGCAGCTTGAGGACAGGTCAGGGGAAGGGCTACACCTTC.

The chain is built from TRBV7-8 and TRBJ1-5; no firm D call. V dropped 5 bases and J dropped 5 bases, with 7 bases sitting between them. The CDR3 spans 12 residues. The V gene's germline CDR1 is SGHVS and CDR2 FQNEAQ. The DNA for the CDR3 is TGTGCCAGCAGCCGCGACGATCAGCCCCAGCATTTT. As protein: CASSRDDQPQHF. Full variable domain (remainder filled in from reference TRBV7-8 and TRBJ1-5): GAGVSQSPRYKVAKRGQDVALRCDPISGHVSLFWYQQALGQGPEFLTYFQNEAQLDKSGLPSDRFFAERPEGSVSTLKIQRTQQEDSAVYLCASSRDDQPQHFGDGTRLSIL.

V gene TRBV6-5 combines with J gene TRBJ2-7; TRBD1 is a possible D gene (6 bases). The CDR3 is 14 residues long. CDR1 is MNHEY and CDR2 is SVGAGI in the germline V gene. Deletions cut 2 bases from V and 0 bases from J, with 8 bases between. The CDR3 reads CASSYGTPSYEQYF. CDR3 DNA sequence: TGTGCCAGCAGTTACGGGACACCCTCCTACGAGCAGTACTTC.

The V and J genes are TRBV20-1 and TRBJ2-7; D remains ambiguous. Per the germline V gene, CDR1 is DFQATT and CDR2 is SNEGSKA (reference sequence). CDR3 length: 11 amino acids. V shed 3 bases and J shed 2 bases, with 5 bases lying between them. The chain's CDR3 is CSASTAYEQYV. The DNA for the CDR3 is TGCAGTGCTAGCACGGCCTACGAGCAGTACGTC.

This clone has just one count. The chain uses TRBV7-8 and TRBJ1-5, with D possibly TRBD1 on 5 matching bases. This CDR3 contains 15 residues. In germline, CDR1 is SGHVS, CDR2 FQNEAQ. Trimming left V 1 base short and J 4 bases short, with 11 bases between. Here the CDR3 reads CASSLVSGRNQPQHF. In nucleotides, the CDR3 is TGTGCCAGCAGCTTAGTGTCAGGGCGGAATCAGCCCCAGCATTTT.

This clone was counted between two and nine times. This chain links TRBV2 with TRBJ2-7; D perhaps matches TRBD1 (6 bases). Germline values: CDR1 SNHLY, CDR2 FYNNEI. V lost 7 bases to trimming and J lost 5 bases, with 12 bases between them. The CDR3 has 12 residues. DNA of the CDR3: TGTGCCAGCATTTACAGGGCCCACGAGCAGTACGTC. As protein: CASIYRAHEQYV.

The chain is built from TRBV6-2 or TRBV6-3 and TRBJ2-5; a possible D gene is TRBD1 (7 bases). The CDR3 covers 15 residues. From germline, CDR1 is MNHEY and CDR2 SVGEGT. The ends were cut back, 4 bases at V and 5 bases at J, with 17 bases in the middle. The CDR3 DNA is TGTGCCAGCAGTTTCTTCCAGGGGGGCCCGGAGACCCAGTACTTC. It translates to CASSFFQGGPETQYF.

The V and J genes are TRBV27 and TRBJ1-2; unclear D gene. This CDR3 is 14 amino acids long. From germline, CDR1 is MNHEY and CDR2 SMNVEV (reference sequence). Trimming left V 5 bases short and J 5 bases short, with 15 bases between. For the CDR3, the DNA is TGTGCCAGCAGTCCGAGACAACCGGGGTATGGCTACACCTTC. It specifies CASSPRQPGYGYTF.

The chain has TRBV18 and TRBJ2-7, with 10 bases matching TRBD1. Germline lookup yields CDR1 KGHSH and CDR2 LQKENI. CDR3 length: 15 amino acids. V trimming: 2 bases; J trimming: 3 bases; junction bases outside the gene matches: 4. CDR3 bases: TGTGCCAGCTCACCAGGGACAGGGGCCATCTACGAGCAGTACTTC. Translation: CASSPGTGAIYEQYF.

A few counts support this clone. This chain uses TRBV7-8 with TRBJ1-6; the match to TRBD1 covers 7 bases. This CDR3 contains 15 residues. Germline V gene data show CDR1 as SGHVS and CDR2 as FQNEAQ. With V trimmed by 5 bases and J by 5 bases, 6 bases remained unmatched. The CDR3 bases are TGTGCCAGCAGCCGTTCGGGACAGAATAATTCACCCCTCCACTTT. It encodes CASSRSGQNNSPLHF.

This clone was seen a single time. Other DNA sequences in the sample encode the same CDR3. The chain employs TRBV18 and TRBJ2-7; D possibly uses TRBD1 or TRBD2 (5 bases each). The CDR3 is 13 amino acids. Germline V gene lookup returns CDR1 KGHSH and CDR2 LQKENI. Trimming shortened V by 0 bases and J by 4 bases, and 7 bases separated the two germline ends. This CDR3 reads CASSPPGDYEQYF. The CDR3 nucleotides are TGTGCCAGCTCACCACCGGGGGATTACGAGCAGTACTTC.

V and J are TRBV6-5 and TRBJ1-6; D not resolved. The CDR3 covers 13 residues. V dropped 6 bases and J dropped 7 bases, with 10 bases sitting between them. Germline-derived CDR1 and CDR2 are MNHEY and SVGAGI. The CDR3 DNA is TGTGCCAGCAGCATGCAGATCAATTCACCCCTCCACTTT. This sequence encodes CASSMQINSPLHF.

The chain is built from TRBV20-1 and TRBJ2-3, with D hard to call. This CDR3 is 10 amino acids long. V was cut by 6 bases and J by 6 bases, with 7 bases left in between. Germline V gives CDR1 DFQATT, CDR2 SNEGSKA (reference sequence). CDR3 DNA sequence: TGCAGTGCGGTAGGGGATACGCAGTATTTT. Translated, it gives CSAVGDTQYF.

The chain has TRBV7-8 and TRBJ1-5, with a tentative D call TRBD1 (5 bases). The CDR3 totals 17 residues. Germline CDR1 and CDR2: SGHVS and FQNEAQ. V lost 7 bases to trimming and J lost 2 bases, with 21 bases between them. The DNA for the CDR3 is TGTGCCAGCACCCGAACGCCTGAGGGGTGGGGCAATCAGCCCCAGCATTTT. It specifies CASTRTPEGWGNQPQHF.

The chain is built from TRBV5-4 and TRBJ2-5, with 13 bases matching TRBD2. The ends lost 4 bases at V and 3 bases at J; junction bases unmatched: 3. The CDR3 runs to 15 residues. The germline CDR1 and CDR2 sequences are SGHNT and YYREEE (reference sequence). CDR3 amino acids: CASSPGLAGEETQYF. The CDR3 coding sequence is TGTGCCAGCAGCCCTGGACTAGCGGGAGAAGAGACCCAGTACTTC.

The rearrangement links TRBV11-3 to TRBJ2-1; 10 bases map to TRBD1. The J segment lost 4 bases and the V segment lost 0 bases, leaving 3 bases of the junction unmatched. Germline V lookup: CDR1 SGHNT, CDR2 YENEEA. The CDR3 loop spans 16 amino acids. CDR3 amino acids: CASSLEGTGVYNEQFF. CDR3 in DNA: TGTGCCAGCAGCTTAGAAGGGACAGGGGTTTACAATGAGCAGTTCTTC.

The chain employs TRBV7-5 and TRBJ1-1. TRBV7-5 is assigned pseudogene status. This CDR3 region has 15 residues. The CDR3 bases are TGTGTCAGAAGATTACGAGGGTCACGGGACACTGAAGCTTTCTTT. Translating it yields CVRRLRGSRDTEAFF.

The chain employs TRBV4-2 and TRBJ1-3; no clear D gene. Germline lookup yields CDR1 LGHNA and CDR2 YNFKEQ. The CDR3 runs 17 residues. Trimming cost V 1 base and J 5 bases, with 18 bases left between them. In nucleotides, the CDR3 is TGTGCCAGCAGCCAAGCGATAGGGATTTCCTCCAGAAACACCATATATTTT. It encodes CASSQAIGISSRNTIYF.

The chain combines TRBV14 with TRBJ1-1; the match to TRBD1 covers 7 bases. V dropped 1 base and J dropped 13; count of bases not matched to a gene: 6. CDR1 is SGHDN, CDR2 FVKESK, per germline. The CDR3 runs 12 residues. Here the CDR3 reads CASSQAPGQNFF. CDR3 nucleotide sequence: TGTGCCAGCAGCCAAGCACCGGGACAGAATTTCTTT. Combining the CDR3 with reference TRBV14 and TRBJ1-1 gives the whole variable domain EAGVTQFPSHSVIEKGQTVTLRCDPISGHDNLYWYRRVMGKEIKFLLHFVKESKQDESGMPNNRFLAERTGGTYSTLKVQPAELEDSGVYFCASSQAPGQNFFGQGTRLTVV.

The genes are TRBV18 and TRBJ1-4, with D unresolved. The CDR3 totals 14 residues. Per germline, CDR1 KGHSH and CDR2 LQKENI. Trimming left V 2 bases short and J 4 bases short, with 8 bases between. The chain's CDR3 is CASSPGWSNEKLFF. The DNA for the CDR3 is TGTGCCAGCTCACCAGGGTGGAGTAATGAAAAACTGTTTTTT.